This T cell receptor beta chain was identified during a study of blood T cell repertoires in COVID-19. Study-level information: Samples taken during acute and convalescent COVID-19 were collected in the United States, Italy and Spain. The cDNA or gDNA used as material had been derived from T cells, B-cell-depleted T cells, or PBMCs.

In the authors' methods: Reference gene primers were amplified, and this amplification served to estimate nucleated cell counts. Sequencing used immunoSEQ multiplex PCR; TCRdb keeps in-frame clones, though not all of them. The DNA was the basis for D and trimming; V, J and clone size are from that table. The data hold roughly 340,000 clones, with around 87% observed a single time. This CDR3 contains 18 residues. Followed longitudinally, the Seattle patients had been enrolled during active infection. The V gene is TRBV7-5, the J gene TRBJ2-1; the D call of TRBD1 is as the table states it, not checked on the DNA. TRBV7-5 is a pseudogene. Sequenced material: peripheral blood. The sequence was collected from a woman between 45 and 65 years old with COVID-19, enrolled during active disease. The CDR3 here is CVRSLAYSGTGSHNEQFF. CDR3 DNA: TGTGTCAGAAGCCTCGCCTACTCCGGGACAGGGAGCCACAATGAGCAGTTCTTC.